The text below deals with one TCR beta chain. By share, this clonotype ranks as medium-sized (0.01 to 0.1%). The antigen it binds to is not known. Base quality data are lacking; no much larger clone is found one base away. A multiplex PCR system amplified the TCR beta CDR3 region, with a first 10-cycle round using 32 V-gene forward and 13 J-gene reverse primers. A QIAGEN Multiplex PCR Kit was used for first-round PCR, and the primer sequences were filed in Chinese patent CN105087789A. A second PCR round added Illumina universal primers using the Phusion High-Fidelity PCR Kit. The TCR libraries underwent paired-end sequencing with a read length of 151 bp on the Illumina HiSeq X Ten platform. Per the source publication's procedure: Cutadapt removed reads without multiplex PCR primers, PEAR merged read pairs, and MiXCR with default settings called CDR3 regions. Repertoire diversity was assessed by Shannon entropy, and clonality was calculated as one minus the Shannon entropy divided by the ln of the count of productive unique sequences. A clonotype counted as a dominant or high-frequency T-cell clone when its frequency was 0.5% or higher. TCRdb's own reprocessing of the public reads used fastp at Q25 and MiXCR and kept productive beta chains. Each CDR3 protein gets just one entry, which takes the most common genes and DNA from the rows behind it. These V and J calls derive from TCRdb rather than the authors' analysis. Within this sample are about 3,200 distinct CDR3 sequences, with roughly 21% of them counted one time only. The ten largest clonotypes hold more than 15% of the sample.

This sample stems from a study of immune heterogeneity within non-small cell lung tumors listed by TCRdb under 2018. As for the study more broadly: By histology, a handful of squamous cell carcinomas, 9 to 11 non-squamous carcinomas and 1 tumor not otherwise specified were included. To look at intratumoral immune heterogeneity, the study ran whole-exome sequencing, RNA-seq and TCR beta repertoire sequencing on several spatially distinct regions taken from every NSCLC tumor. TCR repertoires were analyzed from 60 or so tumor loci of around 15 patients, while transcriptome data covered only roughly 43 loci from roughly 12 patients. For mutant peptides 8 to 11 amino acids long, netMHCpan-3.0 predicted neoantigen binding to the HLA alleles of each patient.

The study at large found these results: For the most part, high-frequency TCR beta clonotypes differed from one individual patient to another. Identical dominant CDR3B clonotypes recurred across loci within a patient, yet different tumor locations also harbored unique high-frequency clones. A statistically significant but moderate positive correlation (R roughly 0.31) was observed between local T-cell repertoire clonality and local tumor mutational burden.

Genomic DNA extracted from bulk tumor tissue served as TCR template, with about 0.6 ug gDNA amplified per sample. During surgery, multiple biopsies were taken from each primary tumor and placed as far apart as possible within the tumor mass. Patients in the study cohort, which was described as untreated, were newly diagnosed NSCLC cases going through curative surgery. The samples came from 15 or so patients with newly diagnosed non-small cell lung cancer who were having surgery intended to be curative. The resected tumor masses were reviewed by two independent pathologists. Only DNA and RNA samples of high quality went on to sequencing. Sequencing was done on a sample of lung tumor tissue. The source of this sequence is a man aged 55 to 70 with non-small cell lung cancer.

The DNA sequence is given as TGTGCCAGCAGCCCCGGCGGGCTAGTCGGTGCGTCCGAGCAGTACTTC. This codes for CASSPGGLVGASEQYF. The chain links TRBV28 with TRBJ2-7, and TRBD2 may be the D gene, going by 5 matching bases. The CDR3 spans 16 residues, from the cysteine through the phenylalanine. Only the CDR3 DNA stays, 48 bases, in frame from base 1. Looking up the germline V gene yields CDR1 MDHEN and CDR2 SYDVKM. Cut back by 6 bases and 6 bases, the V and J ends lie 24 bases apart.